This T cell receptor beta chain was identified in a study of T cell repertoires in cytomegalovirus infection. In TCRdb, the reads were re-called with MiXCR into one record per CDR3 protein. The sample contains 200,000 to 300,000 distinct CDR3 sequences, roughly 10% of which appear only once. Germline CDR1 reads SGHDN; CDR2 reads FVKESK. The CDR3 runs to 14 residues. The V and J ends lost 3 bases and 11 bases, in that order; junction bases with no gene match: 9. This clonotype was seen repeatedly, ten times or more. The TCR was taken from a human donor in good health (CMV status not recorded). Some clones in this sample may be carry-over from other donors' samples. V is TRBV14 and J is TRBJ2-1; 8 bases match TRBD1. The sample taken for sequencing was PBMCs. CDR3 residues: CASSQDFRTGQQFF. CDR3 nucleotide sequence: TGTGCCAGCAGCCAGGACTTTAGGACAGGGCAGCAGTTCTTC.